The present T cell receptor (beta chain) was sequenced within a study of shared clonotypes between healthy human individuals. Germline assignment: CDR1 SGDLS and CDR2 YYNGEE. The V gene lost 4 bases and the J gene lost 0 bases, with 10 bases spanning the gap. The CDR3 extends over 15 amino acids. This clone showed up just once. Profiled with immunoSEQ multiplex PCR; TCRdb holds only in-frame clones, not every one. This table has millions of clones, about 93% appearing once. Terminally differentiated effector memory CD45RA+ cells were left out of the naive CD8 fraction, which was CD45RO-negative and positively selected for CCR7.

The TCR comes from a man aged 18 to 35 in good health. Some clones in this sample may be carry-over from other donors' samples. J is TRBJ1-4 and V is TRBV9; D unresolved. The sample taken for sequencing was naive CD8+ T cells from PBMCs. CDR3 coding DNA: TGTGCCAGCAGCCCCCGACCGTCAACTAATGAAAAACTGTTTTTT. Translation gives CASSPRPSTNEKLFF.